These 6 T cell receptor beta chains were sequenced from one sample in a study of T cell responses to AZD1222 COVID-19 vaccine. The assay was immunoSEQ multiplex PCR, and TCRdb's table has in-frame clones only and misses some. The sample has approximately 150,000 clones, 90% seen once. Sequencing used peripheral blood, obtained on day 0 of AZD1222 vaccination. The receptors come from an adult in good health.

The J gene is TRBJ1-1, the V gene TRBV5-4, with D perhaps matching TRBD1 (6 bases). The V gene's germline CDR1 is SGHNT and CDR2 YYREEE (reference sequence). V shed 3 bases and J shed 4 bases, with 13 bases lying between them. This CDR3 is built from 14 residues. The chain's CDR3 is CASSSGGRGTEAFF. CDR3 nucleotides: TGTGCCAGCAGCTCTGGTGGCAGGGGCACTGAAGCTTTCTTT.

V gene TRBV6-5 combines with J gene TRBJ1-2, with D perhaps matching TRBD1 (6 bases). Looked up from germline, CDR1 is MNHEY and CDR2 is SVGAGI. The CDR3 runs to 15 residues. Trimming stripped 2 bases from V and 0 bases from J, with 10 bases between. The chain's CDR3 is CASSYRDIPNYGYTF. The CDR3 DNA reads TGTGCCAGCAGTTACCGGGACATCCCTAACTATGGCTACACCTTC.

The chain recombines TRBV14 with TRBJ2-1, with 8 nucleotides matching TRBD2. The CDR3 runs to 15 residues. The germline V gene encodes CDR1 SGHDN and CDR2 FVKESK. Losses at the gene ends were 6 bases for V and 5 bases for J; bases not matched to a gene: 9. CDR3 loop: CASSHLLAGNNEQFF. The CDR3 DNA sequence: TGTGCCAGCAGTCATCTCTTAGCGGGGAACAATGAGCAGTTCTTC.

The CDR3 loop reads CASSPGTGGRNSPLHF. The CDR3 DNA sequence: TGCGCCAGCAGCCCCGGGACAGGGGGCCGGAATTCACCCCTCCACTTT. The chain links TRBV5-1 to TRBJ1-6; TRBD1 aligns across 12 bases. Germline loops: CDR1 SGHRS, CDR2 YFSETQ. The V and J ends lost 4 bases and 7 bases, in that order; junction bases with no gene match: 6. The CDR3 is 16 residues long.

The DNA of the CDR3 is TGTGCCAGCAGCCCCACCCCCGGGAACCACATTCAGTACTTC. Protein product: CASSPTPGNHIQYF. The V and J genes are TRBV7-3 and TRBJ2-4; D is possibly TRBD2 (5 bases). This CDR3 has 14 amino acids. V was pared by 5 bases and J by 8 bases, with 16 bases between. Germline CDR1 is SGHTA and CDR2 is FQGTGA.

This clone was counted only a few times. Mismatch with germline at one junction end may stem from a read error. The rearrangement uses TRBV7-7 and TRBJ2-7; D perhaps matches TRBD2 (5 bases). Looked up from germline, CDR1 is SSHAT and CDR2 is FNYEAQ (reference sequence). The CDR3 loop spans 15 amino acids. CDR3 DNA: TGTGCTAGCAGCTATGGGAGCGGACCCACCTACGAGCAGTACTTC. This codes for CASSYGSGPTYEQYF.